Sequencing of this T cell receptor (beta chain) was carried out in a study of blood T cell repertoires in COVID-19 (TCRdb year 2020). Notes on the research overall: The collaborator samples originated in the United States, Italy and Spain and spanned the acute and convalescent phases of COVID-19. The material from the prospective study consisted of cDNA or gDNA derived from T cells, B-cell-depleted T cells, or PBMCs. The dataset comprised deeply sampled blood TCRbeta repertoires from subjects exposed to, actively infected with, or recovered from COVID-19. The repertoires were released in a freely available public database intended as a resource for research on the immune response to SARS-CoV-2. The samples were drawn from the first 160 participants of the ongoing ImmuneRACE study and from 950 to 1,500 subjects provided by 6 global collaborators. Sample metadata almost always included a de-identified subject ID, COVID-19 status, age in years and sex. Where HLA class I and class II types were available, the types were taken from metadata supplied by the sample provider, not from assay-based typing.

Details on this clone: No cognate antigen has been identified for it. Base qualities are not provided; no much larger clone lies one nucleotide away.

Whole blood was collected in K2EDTA tubes by collaborating institutions according to the institutions' own protocols. For TCRbeta analysis, collaborators shipped samples as frozen whole blood, isolated PBMCs, or DNA extracted from either of those sample types. V trim: 5 bases; J trim: 2 bases; unmatched bases: 14. From the cysteine up to the phenylalanine, the CDR3 has a length of 17 residues. Left in the record is the CDR3 DNA by itself, 51 bases read in frame from the first base. The germline V gene provides CDR1 KGHSH and CDR2 LQKENI. TCRbeta CDR3 regions were amplified from genomic DNA using the immunoSEQ Assay, a bias-controlled multiplex PCR. The paper's data handling went like this. The number of nucleated cells in each sample was estimated by amplification of reference gene primers within the assay. To quantify the absolute abundance of each unique TCRbeta CDR3 rearrangement, sequence reads were collapsed and filtered. For each sample, productive Simpson clonality was calculated by taking the square root of Simpson's diversity index across productive rearrangements. TCRdb mirrors the immuneACCESS table, restricted to in-frame sequences. Some clones are absent from its copies; in checked studies, under half trace to an unresolved V gene, and the reason for the others is unknown. The V and J calls and clone size come from that table; D and trimming were worked out from the DNA. The sample includes 25,000 to 30,000 clones, with 70% to 90% observed a single time. About 3% of the sample lies in the top ten.

What the research found in general, with its limitations: The quantity of clinical and demographic metadata differed by source and by participant and was supplied without curation.

This sequence originates from a human donor in a cohort sampled during active COVID-19. The sequence joins TRBV18 to TRBJ2-5; 7 bases in the junction line up with TRBD2. Sequenced: peripheral blood. CDR3 loop: CASSAGTSGALQETQYF. DNA sequence: TGTGCCAGCTCAGCAGGAACGAGCGGGGCATTACAAGAGACCCAGTACTTC.